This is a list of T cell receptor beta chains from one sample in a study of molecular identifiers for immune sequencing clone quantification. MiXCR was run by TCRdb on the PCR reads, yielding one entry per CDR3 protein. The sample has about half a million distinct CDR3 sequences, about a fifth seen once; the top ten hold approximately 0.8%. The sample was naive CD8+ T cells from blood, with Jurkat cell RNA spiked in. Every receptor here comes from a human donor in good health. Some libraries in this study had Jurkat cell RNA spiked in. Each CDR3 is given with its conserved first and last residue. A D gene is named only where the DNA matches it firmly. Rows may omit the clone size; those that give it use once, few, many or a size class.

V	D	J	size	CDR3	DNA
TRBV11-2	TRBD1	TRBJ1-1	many	CASRSTAGGVEAFF	TGTGCCAGCAGATCCACCGCAGGGGGCGTGGAAGCTTTCTTT
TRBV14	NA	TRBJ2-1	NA	CASSQVGETYYNEQFF	TGTGCCAGCAGCCAAGTAGGGGAAACCTACTACAATGAGCAGTTCTTC
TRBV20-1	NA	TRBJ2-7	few	CSAGSRVEYEQYF	TGCAGTGCGGGCAGCAGGGTTGAGTACGAGCAGTACTTC
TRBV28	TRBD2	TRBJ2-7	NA	CASRTSGDEQYF	TGTGCCAGCAGGACTAGCGGGGACGAGCAGTACTTC
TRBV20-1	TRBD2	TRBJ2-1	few	CSARDLRGAYNEQFF	TGCAGTGCTAGAGACCTCCGGGGGGCCTACAATGAGCAGTTCTTC
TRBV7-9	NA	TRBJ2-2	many	CASSINSYANTGELFF	TGTGCCAGCAGCATCAACTCATACGCGAACACCGGGGAGCTGTTTTTT
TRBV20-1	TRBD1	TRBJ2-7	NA	CSARDLRGQGSPYEQYF	TGCAGTGCTAGAGATTTAAGGGGACAGGGGTCCCCCTACGAGCAGTACTTC
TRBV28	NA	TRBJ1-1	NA	CASSLQGWNTEAFF	TGTGCCAGCAGTTTACAGGGTTGGAACACTGAAGCTTTCTTT
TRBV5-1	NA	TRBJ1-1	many	CASSLGQPPITEAFF	TGCGCCAGCAGCTTGGGACAACCCCCTATCACTGAAGCTTTCTTT
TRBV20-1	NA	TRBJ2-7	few	CSARADIASYEQYF	TGCAGTGCTAGGGCGGACATCGCGTCCTACGAGCAGTACTTC
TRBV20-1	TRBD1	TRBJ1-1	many	CSARGTGGSMNTEAFF	TGCAGTGCTAGGGGGACAGGGGGGAGCATGAACACTGAAGCTTTCTTT
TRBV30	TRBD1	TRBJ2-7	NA	CAWALGTGEYEQYF	TGTGCCTGGGCATTGGGGACAGGGGAGTACGAGCAGTACTTC
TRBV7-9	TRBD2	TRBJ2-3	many	CASSRGTSGSTDTQYF	TGTGCCAGCAGCAGAGGGACTAGCGGGAGCACAGATACGCAGTATTTT
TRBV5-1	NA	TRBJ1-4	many	CASSLEDGEKLFF	TGCGCCAGCAGCTTGGAGGATGGGGAAAAACTGTTTTTT
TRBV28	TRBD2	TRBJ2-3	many	CASSLTSGSSTDTQYF	TGTGCCAGCAGTTTAACTAGCGGGAGCTCTACAGATACGCAGTATTTT
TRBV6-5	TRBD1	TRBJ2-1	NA	CASRPGQGAGEQFF	TGTGCCAGCAGACCTGGACAGGGGGCTGGTGAGCAGTTCTTC
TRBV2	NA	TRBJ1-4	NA	CASSEDTPLGDEKLFF	TGTGCCAGCAGTGAAGACACCCCGCTTGGTGATGAAAAACTGTTTTTT
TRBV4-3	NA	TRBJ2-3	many	CASSHLGYTDTQYF	TGCGCCAGCAGCCATCTGGGCTACACAGATACGCAGTATTTT
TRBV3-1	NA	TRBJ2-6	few	CASSHASDRPPAAGANVLTF	TGTGCCAGCAGCCACGCCTCAGACAGGCCCCCCGCTGCTGGGGCCAACGTCCTGACTTTC
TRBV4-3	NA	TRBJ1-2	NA	CASSQDRGVGNYGYTF	TGCGCCAGCAGCCAAGATCGGGGGGTCGGAAACTATGGCTACACCTTC
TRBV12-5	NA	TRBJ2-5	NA	CASGFRAGFQETQYF	TGTGCTAGTGGTTTTCGGGCAGGCTTCCAAGAGACCCAGTACTTC
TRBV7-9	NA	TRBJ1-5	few	CASSLIGSGSNQPQHF	TGTGCCAGCAGCTTAATAGGGTCGGGTAGCAATCAGCCCCAGCATTTT
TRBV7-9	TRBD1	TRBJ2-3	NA	CASSSSLDRVGTDTQYF	TGTGCCAGCAGCTCCTCCCTGGACAGGGTAGGCACAGATACGCAGTATTTT
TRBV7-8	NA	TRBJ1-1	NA	CASSEGVAEAFF	TGTGCCAGCAGTGAAGGGGTAGCTGAAGCTTTCTTT
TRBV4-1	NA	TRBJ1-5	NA	CASSQESGGWGQPQHF	TGCGCCAGCAGCCAAGAGTCGGGGGGTTGGGGTCAGCCCCAGCATTTT
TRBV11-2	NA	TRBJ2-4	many	CASSLRDQVAKNIQYF	TGTGCCAGCAGCTTACGAGACCAAGTGGCCAAAAACATTCAGTACTTC
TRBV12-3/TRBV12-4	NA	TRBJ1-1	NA	CASSFKGLGTEAFF	TGTGCCAGCAGTTTCAAGGGGCTCGGAACTGAAGCTTTCTTT
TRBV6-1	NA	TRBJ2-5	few	CASGTFVFDQYF	TGTGCCAGCGGGACATTTGTTTTTGACCAGTACTTC
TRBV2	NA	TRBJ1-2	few	CASSDPSSGYGYTF	TGTGCCAGCTCAGATCCGTCTTCTGGCTATGGCTACACCTTC
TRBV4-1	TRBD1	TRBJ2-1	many	CASSQEGTGIVEQFF	TGCGCCAGCAGCCAAGAAGGGACAGGAATTGTTGAGCAGTTCTTC
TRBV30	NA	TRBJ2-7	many	CAWITSYEQYF	TGTGCCTGGATAACGAGCTACGAGCAGTACTTC
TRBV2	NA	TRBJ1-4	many	CAGETATNEKLFF	TGTGCCGGAGAAACAGCAACTAATGAAAAACTGTTTTTT
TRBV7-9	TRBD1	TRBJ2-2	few	CASSFSGQLSTGELFF	TGTGCCAGCAGCTTCTCGGGACAGCTATCCACCGGGGAGCTGTTTTTT
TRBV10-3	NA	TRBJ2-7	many	CAISEFPGYEQYF	TGTGCCATCAGTGAGTTCCCCGGTTACGAGCAGTACTTC
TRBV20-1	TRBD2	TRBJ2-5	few	CSAGRVAGSQETQYF	TGCAGTGCTGGCCGGGTAGCGGGGTCCCAAGAGACCCAGTACTTC
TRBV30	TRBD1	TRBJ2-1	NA	CAWSVGSGGQFEQFF	TGTGCCTGGAGTGTAGGTTCAGGGGGCCAATTTGAGCAGTTCTTC
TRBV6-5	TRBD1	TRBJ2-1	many	CASSYSTAGGNEQFF	TGTGCCAGCAGTTACTCAACGGCAGGGGGCAATGAGCAGTTCTTC
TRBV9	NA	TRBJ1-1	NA	CASRKSIEGGMNTEAFF	TGTGCCAGCAGAAAATCGATAGAAGGGGGGATGAACACTGAAGCTTTCTTT
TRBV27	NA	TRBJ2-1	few	CASSLTRVYNEQFF	TGTGCCAGCAGTTTGACTAGGGTTTACAATGAGCAGTTCTTC
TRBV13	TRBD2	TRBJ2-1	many	CAGSLEREGRGEQFF	TGTGCCGGCAGCCTGGAGCGGGAGGGCCGGGGTGAGCAGTTCTTC